These 22 T cell receptor beta chains came from one sample sequenced in a study of response to subunit inactivated influenza vaccine. TCRdb called the RT-PCR reads again in MiXCR, with one record for every CDR3 protein. This table holds fewer than 750,000 distinct CDR3 sequences, 14% found once. The sample here was PBMCs from blood, taken 12 days after vaccination. The receptors here all came from a man aged 50 or older who received an inactivated influenza vaccine.

This rearrangement joins TRBV28 to TRBJ2-3; the D gene is possibly TRBD2 (5 bases). Germline V gives CDR1 MDHEN, CDR2 SYDVKM. The CDR3 totals 13 residues. V was cut by 6 bases and J by 4 bases, with 11 bases left in between. CDR3 coding DNA: TGTGCCAGCAGGAGGGAAGTCCCAGATACGCAGTATTTT. Protein sequence: CASRREVPDTQYF.

This clonotype has more than one count but fewer than ten. The chain has TRBV7-2 and TRBJ2-7; 10 bases agree with TRBD2. CDR1 SGHTA and CDR2 FQGNSA come from the germline V gene. CDR3 length: 17 amino acids. V lost 2 bases and J lost 0; bases outside the gene matches: 7. The CDR3 nucleotides are TGTGCCAGCAGCTTAATAGCGGGGGGCCTCCACTCCTACGAGCAGTACTTC. It specifies CASSLIAGGLHSYEQYF.

The rearrangement links TRBV12-3 or TRBV12-4 to TRBJ2-1, with TRBD2 identical over 7 bases. CDR3 length equals 15 residues. The trim removed 2 bases at V and 6 bases at J, leaving 7 bases unmatched. CDR3 region: CASSLSGRATNEQFF. Written as DNA, the CDR3 is TGTGCCAGCAGTTTATCTGGGAGGGCTACCAATGAGCAGTTCTTC.

The V gene is TRBV20-1, the J gene TRBJ1-2; the match to TRBD1 covers 7 bases. CDR3 length: 14 residues. The junction had 4 bases not matched to a gene; V was cut back by 2 bases and J by 1 base. Germline-derived CDR1 and CDR2 are DFQATT and SNEGSKA (reference sequence). This chain's CDR3 is CSARPGQINYGYTF. DNA of the CDR3: TGCAGTGCTAGACCGGGACAGATTAACTATGGCTACACCTTC.

The chain has TRBV5-1 and TRBJ1-1, with 8 bases that match TRBD1. CDR1 and CDR2 from the germline V gene are SGHRS and YFSETQ. V lost 4 bases and J lost 1; bases outside the gene matches: 6. This CDR3 region has 15 residues. This chain's CDR3 is CASSLDGTGNTEAFF. CDR3 nucleotides: TGCGCCAGCAGCCTGGACGGGACAGGGAACACTGAAGCTTTCTTT. The full variable domain, rest sourced from reference TRBV5-1 and TRBJ1-1, is KAGVTQTPRYLIKTRGQQVTLSCSPISGHRSVSWYQQTPGQGLQFLFEYFSETQRNKGNFPGRFSGRQFSNSRSEMNVSTLELGDSALYLCASSLDGTGNTEAFFGQGTRLTVV.

This clonotype was observed a handful of times. The J gene is TRBJ2-7, the V gene TRBV5-1; D possibly corresponds to TRBD2 (5 bases). The CDR3 sequence is 17 residues long. CDR1 SGHRS and CDR2 YFSETQ come from the germline V gene. V was shortened by 4 bases and J by 0 bases, with 20 bases between the two germline ends. DNA of the CDR3: TGCGCCAGCAGCCCAAGGCTAGCCGTATTGAACTCCTACGAGCAGTACTTC. This encodes CASSPRLAVLNSYEQYF.

This clonotype was found many times. An end of the junction does not agree with germline; a read error may underlie this. The V gene is TRBV7-7, the J gene TRBJ2-7; D uncertain. Germline CDR1 SSHAT, CDR2 FNYEAQ (reference sequence). The CDR3 has 13 amino acids. This CDR3 is CASSLERMGEQYF. As DNA, the CDR3 is TGTGCTAGCAGCTTAGAGAGGATGGGGGAGCAGTACTTC.

This chain uses TRBV5-1 with TRBJ1-2, with 9 bases that match TRBD1. After removal of 4 bases from V and 3 bases from J, the junction contained 7 bases not matched to a gene. In germline, CDR1 is SGHRS, CDR2 YFSETQ. CDR3 length: 15 residues. In DNA, the CDR3 is TGCGCCAGCAGCGTTGGACAGGGGTTCGACTATGGCTACACCTTC. This translates into CASSVGQGFDYGYTF.

This clonotype was seen a handful of times. This chain links TRBV11-2 with TRBJ2-4; 7 bases are shared with TRBD2. Germline V gene data show CDR1 as SGHAT and CDR2 as FQNNGV. The CDR3 has 18 residues. The junction had 11 bases not matched to a gene; V was cut back by 1 base and J by 2 bases. CDR3 amino acids: CASSLVGRRRGSKNIQYF. The CDR3 DNA is TGTGCCAGCAGCTTAGTGGGCAGGAGGCGGGGGTCCAAAAACATTCAGTACTTC.

Only a few counts were recorded for this clonotype. The chain joins TRBV3-1 to TRBJ2-2; weak D call: TRBD1 (6 bases). The CDR3 spans 14 residues. Germline V lookup: CDR1 LGHDT, CDR2 YNNKEL (reference sequence). V gave up 3 bases and J gave up 5 bases, with 10 bases separating them. The CDR3 spells CASSHKGGTGELFF. The CDR3 coding sequence is TGTGCCAGCAGCCATAAAGGGGGAACCGGGGAGCTGTTTTTT.

The rearrangement joins TRBV5-1 to TRBJ2-2; perhaps D is TRBD1 or TRBD2 (6 bases each). V was cut by 4 bases and J by 5 bases, with 21 bases left in between. CDR1 and CDR2 from the germline V gene are SGHRS and YFSETQ. This CDR3 is built from 17 residues. CDR3 amino acids: CASSRSIAARGTGELFF. CDR3 sequence (DNA): TGCGCCAGCAGCAGATCCATAGCGGCTAGGGGGACCGGGGAGCTGTTTTTT.

This clonotype was picked up a small number of times. The chain employs TRBV7-8 and TRBJ2-1; 7 nucleotides align to TRBD2. The CDR3 is made up of 16 amino acids. The germline gives CDR1 SGHVS, CDR2 FQNEAQ. V gave up 1 base and J gave up 2 bases; unmatched junction bases: 5. The CDR3 reads CASSLEAGVTYNEQFF. CDR3 DNA: TGTGCCAGCAGCTTAGAGGCGGGGGTAACCTACAATGAGCAGTTCTTC.

The genes are TRBV6-5 and TRBJ1-6; D unresolved. Trimming removed 0 bases from V and 7 bases from J, with 10 bases in between. The CDR3 is 15 amino acids. The germline CDR1 and CDR2 sequences are MNHEY and SVGAGI. The DNA of the CDR3 is TGTGCCAGCAGTTACTCGCCTACGGTCAATTCACCCCTCCACTTT. Translating gives CASSYSPTVNSPLHF.

The chain employs TRBV20-1 and TRBJ1-2; 12 nucleotides match TRBD1. Germline values: CDR1 DFQATT, CDR2 SNEGSKA (reference sequence). The CDR3 covers 15 residues. The V gene end was trimmed by 6 bases and the J gene end by 5 bases; junction bases not matched to a gene: 10. The CDR3 is CSATKGQGAWYGYTF. The DNA for the CDR3 is TGCAGTGCCACAAAGGGACAGGGGGCTTGGTATGGCTACACCTTC.

The chain has TRBV7-2 and TRBJ2-7; no clear D gene. Germline CDR1 reads SGHTA; CDR2 reads FQGNSA. With 4 bases removed from V and 4 bases from J, the gap between germline ends came to 14 bases. This CDR3 comprises 14 residues. The CDR3 region is CASSSTNPPYEQYF. The CDR3 DNA follows: TGTGCCAGCAGCTCTACCAACCCTCCTTACGAGCAGTACTTC.

The chain recombines TRBV4-3 with TRBJ1-3; no clear D. Trimming pared 1 base from V and 4 bases from J, leaving 11 bases between. CDR3 size: 15 residues. Germline V gene data show CDR1 as LGHNA and CDR2 as YSLEER. Written as DNA, the CDR3 is TGCGCCAGCAGCCAAGGGTCTAACGGGGGAAACACCATATATTTT. Residues: CASSQGSNGGNTIYF.

This clonotype was seen many times. The chain links TRBV12-3 or TRBV12-4 to TRBJ2-5; D remains unclear. The V end lost 2 bases, the J end lost 1 base, and 5 bases lay between the germline ends. The CDR3 has 13 residues. The CDR3 nucleotides are TGTGCCAGCAGTTTACCCCCCCAAGAGACCCAGTACTTC. Residues: CASSLPPQETQYF.

The rearrangement joins TRBV6-5 to TRBJ2-3; 13 nucleotides agree with TRBD2. This CDR3 is 12 amino acids long. Germline V gene sequence: CDR1 MNHEY, CDR2 SVGAGI. Trimming cost V 6 bases and J 10 bases; bases outside gene matches: 1. CDR3 region: CASRGLAGPQYF. CDR3 DNA sequence: TGTGCCAGCAGGGGACTAGCGGGGCCGCAGTATTTT.

The CDR3 is CASRGTATEAFF. CDR3 nucleotide sequence: TGCGCCAGCCGAGGGACAGCCACTGAAGCTTTCTTT. The chain joins TRBV10-2 to TRBJ1-1, with 7 bases that match TRBD1. V was clipped by 8 bases and J by 4 bases; unmatched bases: 4. This CDR3 is built from 12 residues. The germline gives CDR1 WSHSY, CDR2 SAAADI.

The J gene is TRBJ2-2, the V gene TRBV3-1, with 15 bases aligning to TRBD2. V lost 6 bases, J lost 5 bases, and 1 base stayed unmatched. This CDR3 contains 15 residues. CDR1 is LGHDT, CDR2 YNNKEL, per germline (reference sequence). CDR3: CASRGTSGRTGELFF. CDR3 DNA: TGTGCCAGCAGAGGGACTAGCGGGAGGACCGGGGAGCTGTTTTTT.

This clonotype was seen a few times. CDR3 protein: CASSFKGPGEGYQETQYF. The CDR3 nucleotides read TGTGCCAGCAGTTTCAAGGGGCCAGGGGAGGGTTACCAAGAGACCCAGTACTTC. V is TRBV12-3 or TRBV12-4 and J is TRBJ2-5, with D possibly being TRBD2 (7 bases). The CDR3 has 18 residues. Trimming left V 3 bases short and J 0 bases short, with 20 bases between.

This clonotype was seen a few times. The chain recombines TRBV5-6 with TRBJ1-1; 7 bases agree with TRBD1. CDR3 length equals 13 residues. CDR1 and CDR2 (germline): SGHDT, YYEEEE. Trimming cost V 6 bases and J 4 bases; bases outside gene matches: 6. Here the CDR3 reads CASIQGELTEAFF. The CDR3 DNA reads as TGTGCCAGCATCCAGGGGGAGCTCACTGAAGCTTTCTTT.